These 29 T cell receptor beta chains were sequenced from one sample in a study of blood T cell repertoires in COVID-19. TCRdb's table, derived via immunoSEQ multiplex PCR, lists solely in-frame clones and lacks some. Of nearly 95,000 clones listed, 90% are singletons. Sample: peripheral blood. These receptors were collected from a human donor with active COVID-19. The donor label of this sample is uncertain.

The V call is TRBV24-1, the J call TRBJ1-1; D is perhaps TRBD1 (6 bases). The ends were cut back, 9 bases at V and 2 bases at J, with 27 bases in the middle. The CDR3 contains 18 residues. The germline V gene encodes CDR1 KGHDR and CDR2 SFDVKD. CDR3 sequence: CATLGRGDQIGSNTEAFF. The CDR3 bases are TGTGCCACCTTGGGGAGGGGGGACCAAATCGGGTCTAACACTGAAGCTTTCTTT.

V gene TRBV7-2 combines with J gene TRBJ2-7; TRBD1 matches at 8 bases. Germline lookup yields CDR1 SGHTA and CDR2 FQGNSA. V lost 5 bases, J lost 0 bases, and 6 bases stayed unmatched. The CDR3 spans 15 residues. The CDR3 is CASSPQGGSSYEQYF. The CDR3 nucleotides read TGTGCCAGCAGCCCACAGGGGGGAAGCTCCTACGAGCAGTACTTC.

This sequence joins TRBV6-4 and TRBJ2-1; a weak D match, TRBD2 (6 bases). V lost 5 bases and J 8 bases, leaving 13 bases between the germline ends. The CDR3 loop spans 13 amino acids. Germline CDR1 reads MRHNA; CDR2 reads SNTAGT. The CDR3 protein is CASSQGDSYEQFF. CDR3 coding DNA: TGTGCCAGCAGTCAAGGGGACTCCTATGAGCAGTTCTTC.

J is TRBJ1-4 and V is TRBV7-6; D possibly corresponds to TRBD1 (6 bases). The CDR3 totals 16 residues. The V gene's germline CDR1 is SGHVS and CDR2 FNYEAQ. Trimming stripped 0 bases from V and 5 bases from J, with 13 bases between. The CDR3 sequence: CASSLARGATNEKLFF. CDR3 DNA: TGTGCCAGCAGCTTAGCCAGGGGAGCCACAAATGAAAAACTGTTTTTT. Together with reference TRBV7-6 and TRBJ1-4, the CDR3 gives the full variable domain: GAGVSQSPRYKVTKRGQDVALRCDPISGHVSLYWYRQALGQGPEFLTYFNYEAQQDKSGLPNDRFSAERPEGSISTLTIQRTEQRDSAMYRCASSLARGATNEKLFFGSGTQLSVL.

This chain links TRBV5-4 with TRBJ2-1; 10 bases align to TRBD2. The ends lost 4 bases at V and 8 bases at J; junction bases unmatched: 12. This CDR3 comprises 16 residues. Germline V gene sequence: CDR1 SGHNT, CDR2 YYREEE (reference sequence). CDR3 sequence: CASSPGLAREADEQFF. In DNA, the CDR3 is TGTGCCAGCAGCCCGGGACTAGCGAGGGAGGCCGATGAGCAGTTCTTC.

CDR3 in amino acids: CASSARLAGASTDTQYF. As DNA, the CDR3 is TGTGCCAGCAGCGCCCGACTAGCGGGAGCTAGCACAGATACGCAGTATTTT. The chain links TRBV9 to TRBJ2-3; 12 bases fit TRBD2. The CDR3 is 17 amino acids. From germline, CDR1 is SGDLS and CDR2 YYNGEE. Unmatched junction bases numbered 5, after V lost 3 bases and J lost 0 bases.

The chain combines TRBV6-6 with TRBJ2-1; D perhaps matches TRBD2 (5 bases). Germline CDR1 reads MNHNY; CDR2 reads SVGAGI (reference sequence). The CDR3 length is 15 residues. With 0 bases removed from V and 7 bases from J, the gap between germline ends came to 13 bases. The CDR3 protein is CASSYSGLRGNEQFF. For the CDR3, the DNA is TGTGCCAGCAGTTACTCGGGGTTGCGCGGGAATGAGCAGTTCTTC.

This chain links TRBV7-5 with TRBJ2-7; the table's TRBD2 call for D was not verified on the DNA. TRBV7-5 is a listed pseudogene. This CDR3 has 15 residues. The DNA for the CDR3 is TGTGCCAGAAGCTTAGTGACTAGCGGGGATTGCGAGCAGTACTTC. Amino acids: CARSLVTSGDCEQYF.

The chain carries TRBV19 and TRBJ2-5; D is ambiguous. Trimming cost V 4 bases and J 5 bases, with 14 bases left between them. The V gene's germline CDR1 is LNHDA and CDR2 SQIVND (reference sequence). This CDR3 comprises 14 residues. The CDR3 spells CASSKNRDTETQYF. The CDR3 nucleotides are TGTGCCAGTAGTAAGAACCGCGATACGGAGACCCAGTACTTC.

The chain joins TRBV7-2 to TRBJ1-1, with D hard to call. Trimming left V 1 base short and J 3 bases short, with 9 bases between. From germline, CDR1 is SGHTA and CDR2 FQGNSA. The CDR3 loop spans 14 amino acids. In DNA, the CDR3 is TGTGCCAGCAGCTTAGTGGGAGGGTACACTGAAGCTTTCTTT. As protein: CASSLVGGYTEAFF.

This clone came up once. CDR3 region: CASSYDGGARGQYF. In DNA, the CDR3 is TGTGCCAGCAGTTACGACGGGGGGGCGCGAGGTCAGTACTTC. The chain links TRBV6-5 to TRBJ2-4; 8 bases agree with TRBD2. J gave up 12 bases and V 2 bases, and 9 bases lay outside the gene matches. The CDR3 sequence is 14 residues long. Germline CDR1 and CDR2: MNHEY and SVGAGI.

The chain recombines TRBV29-1 with TRBJ1-2; 8 bases are a match to TRBD1. Germline CDR1 reads SQVTM; CDR2 reads ANQGSEA. The CDR3 length is 13 residues. V shed 2 bases, J shed 2 bases, and the junction held 1 base outside the gene matches. The CDR3 sequence is CSVEQGANYGYTF. The CDR3 nucleotides are TGCAGCGTTGAACAGGGGGCGAACTATGGCTACACCTTC.

The rearrangement links TRBV5-1 to TRBJ1-2; D is uncertain. CDR3 size: 15 residues. With 4 bases removed from V and 0 bases from J, the gap between germline ends came to 13 bases. From germline, CDR1 is SGHRS and CDR2 YFSETQ. The CDR3 is CASSDNSATNYGYTF. DNA of the CDR3: TGCGCCAGCAGCGACAATTCAGCCACTAACTATGGCTACACCTTC.

The chain is built from TRBV12-5 and TRBJ1-1; perhaps TRBD1 as D (6 bases). The length of the CDR3 is 16 residues. Trimming cost V 2 bases and J 1 base, with 14 bases left between them. The germline V gene encodes CDR1 LGHNT and CDR2 FRNRAP. As DNA, the CDR3 is TGTGCTAGTGGTTTGAATCCAGGGGCGGGGAACACTGAAGCTTTCTTT. This translates into CASGLNPGAGNTEAFF.

The gene calls are TRBV11-3 and TRBJ2-3; 13 bases match TRBD2. CDR1 and CDR2 (germline): SGHNT, YENEEA. V shed 0 bases, J shed 0 bases, and the junction held 6 bases outside the gene matches. The CDR3 consists of 19 residues. This CDR3 reads CASSLDAGLAGTSTDTQYF. The CDR3 DNA is TGTGCCAGCAGCTTAGATGCGGGACTAGCGGGGACTAGCACAGATACGCAGTATTTT.

The rearrangement uses TRBV5-1 and TRBJ2-5; 9 bases align to TRBD1. The CDR3 loop spans 17 amino acids. Germline-derived CDR1 and CDR2 are SGHRS and YFSETQ. V dropped 4 bases and J dropped 2; count of bases not matched to a gene: 12. Here the CDR3 reads CASSPTPRDRDQETQYF. CDR3 bases: TGCGCCAGCAGCCCGACTCCGCGGGACAGGGATCAAGAGACCCAGTACTTC.

V usage is TRBV4-1 and J usage is TRBJ2-2, with 8 bases matching TRBD2. Trimming removed 1 base from V and 6 bases from J; junction bases left unmatched: 10. The CDR3 totals 17 residues. Germline lookup yields CDR1 MGHRA and CDR2 YSYEKL. Here the CDR3 DNA reads TGCGCCAGCAGCCAAGGCATACTTGGCGGGGGGCCCGGGGAGCTGTTTTTT. The encoded protein is CASSQGILGGGPGELFF.

This clone was recorded once. V gene TRBV30 combines with J gene TRBJ2-3; D perhaps matches TRBD1 (6 bases). V shed 7 bases and J shed 2 bases, with 13 bases lying between them. There are 13 residues in the CDR3. Germline loops: CDR1 GTSNPN, CDR2 SVGIG (reference sequence). CDR3 DNA: TGTGCCTTCGCAGGGGTGTCCACAGATACGCAGTATTTT. This codes for CAFAGVSTDTQYF. The full variable domain, rest sourced from reference TRBV30 and TRBJ2-3, is SQTIHQWPATLVQPVGSPLSLECTVEGTSNPNLYWYRQAAGRGLQLLFYSVGIGQISSEVPQNLSASRPQDRQFILSSKKLLLSDSGFYLCAFAGVSTDTQYFGPGTRLTVL.

V is TRBV13 and J is TRBJ2-5, with D perhaps matching TRBD2 (6 bases). Germline V lookup: CDR1 PRHDT, CDR2 FYEKMQ (reference sequence). V shed 7 bases and J shed 2 bases, with 14 bases lying between them. This CDR3 has 14 amino acids. CDR3 coding DNA: TGTGCCAGCAACGTCCGGGGAGGTCAAGAGACCCAGTACTTC. Translated, it gives CASNVRGGQETQYF. Combining the CDR3 with reference TRBV13 and TRBJ2-5 gives the whole variable domain AAGVIQSPRHLIKEKRETATLKCYPIPRHDTVYWYQQGPGQDPQFLISFYEKMQSDKGSIPDRFSAQQFSDYHSELNMSSLELGDSALYFCASNVRGGQETQYFGPGTRLLVL.

The chain is built from TRBV5-1 and TRBJ1-4; D is perhaps TRBD1 (6 bases). Trimming cost V 4 bases and J 5 bases, with 15 bases left between them. This CDR3 is built from 15 residues. Per the germline V gene, CDR1 is SGHRS and CDR2 is YFSETQ. The chain's CDR3 is CASSDAGAVNEKLFF. CDR3 nucleotide sequence: TGCGCCAGCAGCGATGCAGGGGCCGTCAATGAAAAACTGTTTTTT.

The V and J genes are TRBV4-3 and TRBJ1-2, with TRBD1 matching over 9 bases. Trimming cost V 1 base and J 4 bases; bases outside gene matches: 4. The CDR3 contains 15 residues. Germline loops: CDR1 LGHNA, CDR2 YSLEER. The CDR3 loop reads CASSQGTGAGYGYTF. The CDR3 coding sequence is TGCGCCAGCAGCCAAGGGACAGGGGCCGGCTATGGCTACACCTTC.

J is TRBJ2-7 and V is TRBV3-1 (or the pseudogene TRBV3-2), with D hard to call. The CDR3 runs to 11 residues. Germline lookup yields CDR1 LGHDT and CDR2 YNNKEL (reference sequence). V was shortened by 6 bases and J by 3 bases, with 6 bases between the two germline ends. This CDR3 is CASRRGYEQYF. CDR3 nucleotide sequence: TGTGCCAGCAGGAGAGGCTACGAGCAGTACTTC.

The chain links TRBV18 to TRBJ2-7; 9 nucleotides align to TRBD1. The CDR3 has 14 amino acids. From germline, CDR1 is KGHSH and CDR2 LQKENI. The ends lost 6 bases at V and 2 bases at J; junction bases unmatched: 5. As DNA, the CDR3 is TGTGCCAGCTCGCGGGACAGGGAACCCTACGAGCAGTACTTC. Its translation: CASSRDREPYEQYF.

The rearrangement uses TRBV4-1 and TRBJ2-2; D call uncertain. This CDR3 contains 15 residues. Germline CDR1 MGHRA, CDR2 YSYEKL. V shed 1 base and J shed 0 bases, with 6 bases lying between them. DNA for the CDR3: TGCGCCAGCAGCCAAGGAGCGTCGAACACCGGGGAGCTGTTTTTT. It codes for CASSQGASNTGELFF.

This chain joins TRBV4-3 and TRBJ1-5; D is ambiguous. The germline V gene has CDR1 LGHNA and CDR2 YSLEER. This CDR3 spans 14 amino acids. The germline V and J ends were trimmed by 5 bases and 5 bases, with 13 bases remaining between them. The CDR3 reads CASSLDGSYQPQHF. CDR3 in DNA: TGCGCCAGCAGCTTGGACGGGAGTTATCAGCCCCAGCATTTT.

This chain links TRBV19 with TRBJ2-3; weak D call: TRBD1 (6 bases). V gave up 3 bases and J gave up 1 base, with 8 bases separating them. The CDR3 has 14 amino acids. Germline CDR1 is LNHDA and CDR2 is SQIVND (reference sequence). The chain's CDR3 is CASSIPGGTDTQYF. The CDR3 bases are TGTGCCAGTAGTATCCCAGGGGGCACAGATACGCAGTATTTT.

V and J are TRBV24-1 and TRBJ1-1; 9 nucleotides match TRBD1. Germline CDR1 is KGHDR and CDR2 is SFDVKD. The V segment lost 7 bases and the J segment 5 bases; nucleotides outside the gene matches: 4. The CDR3 spans 13 residues. The CDR3 spells CATRGTGNTEAFF. The CDR3 nucleotides read TGTGCCACCAGGGGGACAGGGAATACTGAAGCTTTCTTT.

The rearrangement links TRBV14 to TRBJ2-1; D might be TRBD2 (6 bases). The CDR3 totals 17 residues. CDR1 is SGHDN, CDR2 FVKESK, per germline. V was pared by 3 bases and J by 5 bases, with 20 bases between. The CDR3 protein is CASSQQRVGLFDNEQFF. The CDR3 DNA follows: TGTGCCAGCAGCCAGCAGCGGGTAGGGTTATTCGACAATGAGCAGTTCTTC.

This clone was observed once. The chain is built from TRBV28 and TRBJ1-2; tentatively, D is TRBD1 (6 bases). The CDR3 is 12 residues long. The germline V gene has CDR1 MDHEN and CDR2 SYDVKM. V lost 6 bases and J lost 7, with 12 bases in between. CDR3 DNA sequence: TGTGCCAGCAGCTCGGGGGGGGCTGGCTACACCTTC. Translation: CASSSGGAGYTF.